Detailed here is one T cell receptor (beta chain). This record comes from a study of blood T cell repertoires in COVID-19. From germline, CDR1 is MGHRA and CDR2 YSYEKL. V dropped 1 base and J dropped 4 bases, with 11 bases sitting between them. The CDR3 sequence is 16 residues long. The table came from immunoSEQ multiplex PCR; TCRdb's copy has only in-frame clones and leaves some out. The sample has 50,000 or so clones; 80% to 90% are singletons. The sequenced sample was peripheral blood. The origin of this receptor is a man over 45 with active COVID-19. This chain uses TRBV4-1 with TRBJ1-6; D gene uncertain. This chain's CDR3 is CASSQGPRSYNSPLHF. The DNA of the CDR3 is TGCGCCAGCAGCCAAGGGCCCCGCTCGTATAATTCACCCCTCCACTTT.